This note documents a single T cell receptor beta chain sequence. This clonotype was counted ten times or more. Its antigen specificity is not known. Qualities for individual bases were not recorded, and no much larger clone is one base off. The sample is drawn from a study (dated by TCRdb to 2013 to 2016). Regarding the complete study: The study examined whether tumor-infiltrating Tregs in breast cancer are drawn from blood Tregs or arise in situ by conversion from other CD4+ T cell subsets. Results the study describes overall, beyond this receptor: The larger-cohort validation was restricted to a single TCR beta V-J rearrangement rather than whole repertoires. The greatest overlap of tumor-infiltrating Treg TCR alpha and beta sequences was with tumor naive CD4+ T cells, followed next by blood naive CD4+ T cells. Across 23 patients, roughly 12.9% of tumor Treg TRBV12-4/TRBJ1-2 sequences were shared with naive CD4+ cells, compared with less than 2.1% shared with blood Tregs or memory cells. The TCR gene usage of tumor memory CD4+ T cells clustered together with blood and lymph node memory CD4+ cells and with lymph node naive CD4+ cells.

Receptor amplification or capture employed multiplex PCR. Data came from an Ion Torrent PGM. For the approximately 25-patient analysis, adaptor-ligated barcode primers were used to amplify TRBV12-4/TRBJ1-2 clonotypes. TRBV12-4/TRBJ1-2 amplicons from the 23-patient cohort were sequenced on the Ion Personal Genome Machine system. The paper's data handling went like this. For each of nine subset-tissue groups, sequencing data from the five patients were pooled, and the groups were compared by unsupervised clustering of TCR gene usage. The Morisita-Horn index, with shared sequences weighted by their contribution to each repertoire, was used to calculate repertoire similarity. TCRdb ran its own pipeline on the public reads, namely fastp trimming at Q25 and MiXCR clone calling, and kept in-frame beta chains. Entries that share a CDR3 protein sequence are merged under the most common genes and DNA. The V and J calls, along with clone size, are taken from TCRdb and not from the paper's own processing. Present in this sample are around 500 distinct CDR3 sequences, 7.8% of which were seen just once. The ten most abundant clones make up 55% to 75% of the sample.

Cells that were CD4+CD25+CD127-/low were isolated as Tregs. In a larger group of over 20 breast cancer patients, a single TRBV12-4/TRBJ1-2 rearrangement was sequenced in tumor Tregs and in blood Treg, naive and memory CD4+ cells. Tumor tissue and lymph nodes obtained by ipsilateral axillary dissection were perfused with PBS, cut into small pieces and digested using collagenase I and hyaluronidase. FACS confirmed that the sorted cell populations were more than 90% pure. The junction carries 12 bases between V and J, which are trimmed by 5 bases and 2 bases respectively. There are 14 amino acids in the CDR3, from cysteine to phenylalanine inclusive. The sequence is cut down to CDR3 DNA, 42 bases in frame from base 1.

The sequencing sample was made of tumor-infiltrating Tregs sorted from the breast tumor. The chain employs TRBV12-3 or TRBV12-4 and TRBJ1-2; the D gene remains uncertain. This clonotype originated in a female donor with breast cancer. The CDR3 is CASSERRINYGYTF. The nucleotides read TGTGCCAGCAGTGAGAGGCGGATCAACTATGGCTACACCTTC.